These 21 T cell receptor beta chains were sequenced from one sample in a study of cytomegalovirus exposure and HLA in healthy donors. PCR was performed using 60 Vbeta and 13 Jbeta primers. Produced via immunoSEQ multiplex PCR; TCRdb's table is partial and in-frame only. The sample totals 130,000 or so clones; its top ten clones hold roughly 1.6%. Sample: PBMCs. The source is a woman between 35 and 50 years old in good health and CMV-seronegative.

The chain employs TRBV10-3 and TRBJ2-5; 9 bases line up with TRBD1. V gave up 7 bases and J gave up 4 bases; unmatched junction bases: 10. Germline-derived CDR1 and CDR2 are ENHRY and SYGVKD. CDR3 length: 15 residues. The CDR3 nucleotides are TGTGCCATCAAAAACGGAGGACAGGGGATAGAGACCCAGTACTTC. Amino acids: CAIKNGGQGIETQYF.

The chain joins TRBV7-6 to TRBJ2-7; maybe TRBD1 (5 bases). The CDR3 is 14 amino acids. The V gene lost 3 bases and the J gene lost 3 bases, with 12 bases spanning the gap. CDR1 is SGHVS and CDR2 is FNYEAQ in the germline V gene. This CDR3 reads CASSFGQGVYEQYF. The CDR3, as DNA: TGTGCCAGCAGCTTCGGGCAGGGTGTCTACGAGCAGTACTTC.

The chain carries TRBV11-3 and TRBJ2-2; 8 nucleotides line up with TRBD1. Germline loops: CDR1 SGHNT, CDR2 YENEEA. V trimming: 3 bases; J trimming: 1 base; junction bases outside the gene matches: 4. This CDR3 has 16 residues. The chain's CDR3 is CASSFIGQGNTGELFF. CDR3 nucleotides: TGTGCCAGCAGCTTTATCGGACAGGGGAACACCGGGGAGCTGTTTTTT.

The CDR3 sequence is CASGFLPRGGKGGELFF. The CDR3 DNA reads TGTGCTAGTGGTTTCCTCCCTCGGGGGGGCAAGGGCGGGGAGCTGTTTTTT. The chain joins TRBV12-5 to TRBJ2-2, with 8 bases aligning to TRBD2. With V trimmed by 3 bases and J by 7 bases, 13 bases remained unmatched. Germline CDR1 and CDR2: LGHNT and FRNRAP. CDR3 length equals 17 residues.

This chain links TRBV9 with TRBJ1-2; 8 bases align to TRBD1. The CDR3 is 16 residues long. CDR1 and CDR2 from the germline V gene are SGDLS and YYNGEE. The trim removed 4 bases at V and 4 bases at J, leaving 12 bases unmatched. CDR3 sequence: CASSSEGQGSPYGYTF. The CDR3 DNA reads TGTGCCAGCAGCAGTGAAGGACAGGGAAGTCCCTATGGCTACACCTTC.

This sequence joins TRBV19 and TRBJ1-6; weak D call: TRBD1 (5 bases). Germline CDR1 LNHDA, CDR2 SQIVND (reference sequence). Trimming removed 5 bases from V and 10 bases from J, with 15 bases in between. This CDR3 is built from 14 residues. The CDR3 protein is CASSSGGRISPLHF. In DNA form, the CDR3 reads TGTGCCAGTAGTTCCGGGGGGAGGATCTCACCCCTCCACTTT.

The V and J genes are TRBV7-3 and TRBJ1-6; D perhaps matches TRBD1 (5 bases). Germline CDR1 SGHTA, CDR2 FQGTGA. Trimming stripped 2 bases from V and 4 bases from J, with 9 bases between. CDR3 length: 15 residues. CDR3 sequence reads: CASSLGAPYNSPLHF. CDR3 nucleotide sequence: TGTGCCAGCAGCTTAGGGGCACCTTATAATTCACCCCTCCACTTT. The whole variable domain, filled in from reference TRBV7-3 and TRBJ1-6, reads GAGVSQTPSNKVTEKGKYVELRCDPISGHTALYWYRQSLGQGPEFLIYFQGTGAADDSGLPNDRFFAVRPEGSVSTLKIQRTERGDSAVYLCASSLGAPYNSPLHFGNGTRLTVT.

The chain couples TRBV6-4 to TRBJ2-1, with TRBD1 matching over 7 bases. From germline, CDR1 is MRHNA and CDR2 SNTAGT. V shed 5 bases and J 0 bases; nucleotides not matched to a gene: 4. The CDR3 totals 15 residues. The CDR3 bases are TGTGCCAGCAGTATGGACAGGCTCTCCTACAATGAGCAGTTCTTC. As protein: CASSMDRLSYNEQFF.

The V and J genes are TRBV19 and TRBJ1-1, with a weak D call TRBD1 (5 bases). The CDR3 extends over 14 amino acids. CDR1 LNHDA and CDR2 SQIVND come from the germline V gene (reference sequence). V was cut by 3 bases and J by 3 bases, with 11 bases left in between. The CDR3 DNA follows: TGTGCCAGTAGTATCCAGGGCCGCGACACTGAAGCTTTCTTT. It yields the protein CASSIQGRDTEAFF.

The V call is TRBV9, the J call TRBJ2-1; 10 positions match TRBD1. This CDR3 is 15 amino acids long. CDR1 and CDR2 from the germline V gene are SGDLS and YYNGEE. V trimming: 6 bases; J trimming: 6 bases; junction bases outside the gene matches: 9. Here the CDR3 reads CASTVTGGSPNEQFF. The CDR3 bases are TGTGCCAGCACCGTGACAGGGGGCTCCCCCAATGAGCAGTTCTTC. The variable domain in full, completed from reference TRBV9 and TRBJ2-1, reads DSGVTQTPKHLITATGQRVTLRCSPRSGDLSVYWYQQSLDQGLQFLIQYYNGEERAKGNILERFSAQQFPDLHSELNLSSLELGDSALYFCASTVTGGSPNEQFFGPGTRLTVL.

The rearrangement uses TRBV15 and TRBJ1-4; 10 bases align to TRBD1. The CDR3 spans 16 residues. Germline V CDR1 and CDR2: LNHNV, YYDKDF (reference sequence). V lost 3 bases, J lost 8 bases, and 9 bases stayed unmatched. The CDR3, as DNA: TGTGCCACCAGCAGGAATCGGGGACAGGGGCAGGAAAAACTGTTTTTT. It translates to CATSRNRGQGQEKLFF.

V gene TRBV5-1 combines with J gene TRBJ1-6; D not certain. Germline CDR1 reads SGHRS; CDR2 reads YFSETQ. V was trimmed by 4 bases and J by 0 bases, leaving 8 bases between them. This CDR3 spans 15 amino acids. CDR3 residues: CASSPRSSYNSPLHF. CDR3 coding DNA: TGCGCCAGCAGCCCCCGGAGCTCCTATAATTCACCCCTCCACTTT. Looking up the rest from reference TRBV5-1 and TRBJ1-6 gives the full variable domain: KAGVTQTPRYLIKTRGQQVTLSCSPISGHRSVSWYQQTPGQGLQFLFEYFSETQRNKGNFPGRFSGRQFSNSRSEMNVSTLELGDSALYLCASSPRSSYNSPLHFGNGTRLTVT.

V usage is TRBV9 and J usage is TRBJ1-1, with 10 bases matching TRBD1. Germline CDR1 is SGDLS and CDR2 is YYNGEE. V lost 3 bases and J lost 1; bases outside the gene matches: 9. The CDR3 runs 17 residues. The CDR3 DNA sequence: TGTGCCAGCAGCGGATTACCGGGGGACAGGGGGAACACTGAAGCTTTCTTT. Translated: CASSGLPGDRGNTEAFF.

For this clone: Other DNA sequences from this sample encode an identical CDR3 as well. J is TRBJ2-5 and V is TRBV9; 11 bases line up with TRBD2. Germline assignment: CDR1 SGDLS and CDR2 YYNGEE. CDR3 length: 16 residues. The V segment lost 1 base and the J segment 3 bases; nucleotides outside the gene matches: 5. The CDR3 reads CASSVRPSGGKETQYF. CDR3 in DNA: TGTGCCAGCAGCGTACGGCCTAGCGGGGGGAAAGAGACCCAGTACTTC.

This CDR3 is CASSRPGGGTEAFF. CDR3 nucleotides: TGTGCCAGCAGTCGTCCGGGGGGGGGCACTGAAGCTTTCTTT. This chain uses TRBV27 with TRBJ1-1, with a weak D call TRBD1 (5 bases). The CDR3 extends over 14 amino acids. Per the germline V gene, CDR1 is MNHEY and CDR2 is SMNVEV (reference sequence). V lost 5 bases and J 4 bases, leaving 14 bases between the germline ends.

The J gene is TRBJ2-7, the V gene TRBV7-2, with TRBD1 matching over 8 bases. V shed 5 bases and J 3 bases; nucleotides not matched to a gene: 6. There are 14 residues in the CDR3. Germline CDR1 SGHTA, CDR2 FQGNSA. The CDR3 sequence: CASSRDRGDYEQYF. The CDR3 region has the DNA TGTGCCAGCAGCCGTGACAGGGGCGACTACGAGCAGTACTTC.

The CDR3 here is CASSFSGGAGEQYF. DNA of the CDR3: TGTGCCAGCAGCTTCTCTGGGGGGGCGGGCGAGCAGTACTTC. The chain recombines TRBV7-2 with TRBJ2-7, with TRBD2 as a possible D gene (7 bases). V was cut by 3 bases and J by 6 bases, with 15 bases left in between. Germline V gene lookup returns CDR1 SGHTA and CDR2 FQGNSA. The CDR3 is 14 amino acids.

The rearrangement joins TRBV18 to TRBJ1-1; D call uncertain. This CDR3 comprises 13 residues. V lost 3 bases and J 7 bases, leaving 12 bases between the germline ends. Germline loops: CDR1 KGHSH, CDR2 LQKENI. The CDR3 sequence: CASSPFLTGEAFF. As DNA, the CDR3 is TGTGCCAGCTCACCCTTTTTGACTGGTGAAGCTTTCTTT.

The chain employs TRBV28 and TRBJ1-2, with a weak D call TRBD1 (6 bases). The ends were cut back, 2 bases at V and 2 bases at J, with 15 bases in the middle. Looked up from germline, CDR1 is MDHEN and CDR2 is SYDVKM. CDR3 length: 16 amino acids. The CDR3 protein is CASSLGTGILNYGYTF. DNA of the CDR3: TGTGCCAGCAGTTTAGGTACAGGGATCTTGAACTATGGCTACACCTTC.

The rearrangement joins TRBV6-1 to TRBJ2-3; D is perhaps TRBD1 (6 bases). The CDR3 contains 17 residues. V gave up 2 bases and J gave up 4 bases, with 19 bases separating them. Germline V gene sequence: CDR1 MNHNS, CDR2 SASEGT. The CDR3 DNA reads as TGTGCCAGCAGTGAATATCCCCCCCCACAGGGTGCAGATACGCAGTATTTT. Protein: CASSEYPPPQGADTQYF.

The V and J genes are TRBV4-1 and TRBJ1-6; D not certain. The ends were cut back, 1 base at V and 0 bases at J, with 10 bases in the middle. The CDR3 sequence is 17 residues long. Germline V gene sequence: CDR1 MGHRA, CDR2 YSYEKL. The CDR3 nucleotides are TGCGCCAGCAGCCAAGGACTCCTTAGCTCCTATAATTCACCCCTCCACTTT. It codes for CASSQGLLSSYNSPLHF.